These T cell receptor beta chains were read from a single sample in a study of blood T cell repertoires in COVID-19. Profiled with immunoSEQ multiplex PCR; TCRdb holds only in-frame clones, not every one. The sample comprises fewer than 250,000 clones, about 90% of which are singletons, and more than 0.95% rests with the top ten. The sequencing sample was made of peripheral blood. The receptors were sampled from a man aged 25-40 years with acute or convalescent COVID-19. Each CDR3 is given with its conserved first and last residue. D genes are given only for firm matches. Some rows mark clone size as missing; the rest say once, few, many or name a class of expanded clone.

V gene,clone size,J gene,CDR3 length,D gene,CDR3 protein,CDR3 DNA
TRBV5-6,NA,TRBJ2-2,12,NA,CASSFPMGELFF,TGTGCCAGCAGCTTTCCTATGGGGGAGCTGTTTTTT
TRBV9,NA,TRBJ1-1,15,TRBD1,CASSASGQPNTEAFF,TGTGCCAGCAGCGCTTCGGGACAGCCGAACACTGAAGCTTTCTTT
TRBV7-9,NA,TRBJ2-1,14,TRBD2,CASSLDLAGGGQFF,TGTGCCAGCAGCTTAGATCTAGCGGGAGGGGGGCAGTTCTTC
TRBV6-5,NA,TRBJ1-1,11,TRBD1,CASRDRGEAFF,TGTGCCAGCAGAGACAGGGGCGAAGCTTTCTTT
TRBV27,NA,TRBJ1-1,17,TRBD1,CASSFSFGQGSGTEAFF,TGTGCCAGCAGTTTCTCATTCGGACAGGGGAGTGGCACTGAAGCTTTCTTT
TRBV7-9,NA,TRBJ2-1,13,NA,CASRPASIPSNFF,TGTGCCAGCAGGCCCGCATCGATCCCGAGTAACTTCTTC
TRBV28,NA,TRBJ2-3,18,TRBD2,CASSLGLAGGLGTDTQYF,TGTGCCAGCAGTTTGGGCCTAGCGGGGGGGCTGGGTACAGATACGCAGTATTTT
TRBV19,NA,TRBJ2-2,15,NA,CASSASRFNTGELFF,TGTGCCAGTAGTGCCTCCAGATTTAACACCGGGGAGCTGTTTTTT
TRBV7-2,once,TRBJ2-2,16,NA,CASSSQGFRSTGELFF,TGTGCCAGCAGCTCTCAGGGATTCCGAAGCACCGGGGAGCTGTTTTTT
TRBV19,NA,TRBJ2-5,14,NA,CASSRRRDQETQYF,TGTGCCAGTAGTAGGAGGAGGGATCAAGAGACCCAGTACTTC
TRBV28,NA,TRBJ1-2,12,TRBD1,CASSRGWDGYTF,TGTGCCAGCAGCAGGGGGTGGGATGGCTACACCTTC
TRBV14,NA,TRBJ1-2,16,TRBD1,CASSRSARGTGVGYTF,TGTGCCAGCAGCCGCTCGGCGCGCGGGACAGGGGTCGGCTACACCTTC
TRBV7-9,NA,TRBJ2-5,14,NA,CASSSGQIRETQYF,TGTGCCAGCAGCTCAGGACAGATAAGAGAGACCCAGTACTTC
TRBV27,once,TRBJ1-3,15,TRBD1,CASSLKGAVGNTIYF,TGTGCCAGCAGTTTGAAGGGGGCAGTTGGAAACACCATATATTTT
TRBV6-5,NA,TRBJ2-5,14,NA,CASSYSQGWETQYF,TGTGCCAGCAGTTACTCGCAGGGTTGGGAGACCCAGTACTTC
TRBV5-6,NA,TRBJ1-2,12,NA,CASSFLGGGYTF,TGTGCCAGCAGCTTTTTAGGGGGTGGCTACACCTTC
TRBV2,NA,TRBJ2-7,14,NA,CASSDFYSSYEQYF,TGTGCCAGCAGTGACTTTTATAGCTCCTACGAGCAGTACTTC
TRBV20-1,once,TRBJ2-6,16,NA,CSASSGIYSGANVLTF,TGCAGTGCTAGTTCAGGAATCTACTCTGGGGCCAACGTCCTGACTTTC